Listed below are T cell receptor beta chains from one sample, sequenced in a study of cytomegalovirus exposure and HLA in healthy donors. TCRdb keeps only in-frame clones here, not all; method: immunoSEQ multiplex PCR. The sample shows approximately 210,000 clones, around 87% of them seen only once. The sample taken for sequencing was PBMCs. The receptors were sampled from a man aged 25-45 years in good health and CMV-seronegative. CDR3s include the opening cysteine and the closing phenylalanine or tryptophan. A D gene is named only where the DNA matches it firmly. Expanded clones are given a class, and other clones once, few, many or no size at all.

>TRBV6-5|.|TRBJ2-4|few
TGTGCCAGCAGCGACGGGGTAGCCAAAAACATTCAGTACTTC
CASSDGVAKNIQYF
>TRBV27|.|TRBJ2-7|.
TGTGCCAGCAGTTTTCGGGGAGACGAGCAGTACTTC
CASSFRGDEQYF
>TRBV28|.|TRBJ1-1|.
TGTGCCAGCAGTCCCCTCCTTAACACTGAAGCTTTCTTT
CASSPLLNTEAFF
>TRBV5-5|.|TRBJ1-5|.
TGTGCCAGCAGCTTGAGGGTTCTAGCGGATCAGCCCCAGCATTTT
CASSLRVLADQPQHF
>TRBV6-1|.|TRBJ2-1|.
TGTGCCAGCAGTGGACAGGTTCCCAATGAGCAGTTCTTC
CASSGQVPNEQFF
>TRBV7-9|.|TRBJ1-2|once
TGTGCCAGCAGCAAAGACAGCAACTATGGCTACACCTTC
CASSKDSNYGYTF
>TRBV7-2|.|TRBJ2-2|.
TGTGCCAGCAGCTCCCTCTCTCCATCATACAGGGTTGTGGGCGGGGAGCTGTTTTTT
CASSSLSPSYRVVGGELFF
>TRBV27|.|TRBJ2-7|.
TGTGCCAGCAGTTTGGGGGGAGCCGAGCAGTACTTC
CASSLGGAEQYF
>TRBV4-3|TRBD1|TRBJ2-2|.
TGCGCCAGCAGCCAACTGACAGGGGGAGACACCGGGGAGCTGTTTTTT
CASSQLTGGDTGELFF
>TRBV6-6|TRBD1|TRBJ2-7|.
TGTGCCACTGGGACACAGGGGACACACGAGCAGTACTTC
CATGTQGTHEQYF